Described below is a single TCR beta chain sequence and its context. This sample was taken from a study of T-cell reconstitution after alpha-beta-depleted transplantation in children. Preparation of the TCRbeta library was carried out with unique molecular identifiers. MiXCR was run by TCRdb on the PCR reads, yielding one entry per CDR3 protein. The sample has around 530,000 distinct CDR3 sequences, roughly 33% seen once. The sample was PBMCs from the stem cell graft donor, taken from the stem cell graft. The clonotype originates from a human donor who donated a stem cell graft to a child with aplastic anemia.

The chain's CDR3 is CASSFGAGQGGETQYF. The DNA of the CDR3 is TGTGCCAGCAGTTTCGGGGCTGGACAGGGAGGAGAGACCCAGTACTTC. J is TRBJ2-5 and V is TRBV12-3 or TRBV12-4; 8 bases line up with TRBD1. The ends lost 3 bases at V and 4 bases at J; junction bases unmatched: 10. The CDR3 is made up of 16 amino acids.